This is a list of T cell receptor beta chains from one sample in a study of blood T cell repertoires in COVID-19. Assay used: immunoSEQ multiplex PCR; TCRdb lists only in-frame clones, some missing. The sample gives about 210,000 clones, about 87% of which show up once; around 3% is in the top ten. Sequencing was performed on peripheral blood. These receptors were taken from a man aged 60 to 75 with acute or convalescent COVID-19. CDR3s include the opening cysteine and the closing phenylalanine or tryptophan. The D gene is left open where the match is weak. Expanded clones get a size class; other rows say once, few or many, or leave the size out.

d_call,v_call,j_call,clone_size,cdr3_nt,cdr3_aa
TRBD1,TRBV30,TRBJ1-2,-,TGTGCCTGGAGTGACCCCGGGACAGGGGGCCCCTATGGCTACACCTTC,CAWSDPGTGGPYGYTF
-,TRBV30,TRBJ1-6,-,TGTGCCTGGAGTGGGGTAGGCAGCGCCAATAATTCACCCCTCCACTTT,CAWSGVGSANNSPLHF
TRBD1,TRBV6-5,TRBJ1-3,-,TGTGCCAGCAGAAAACAGGGGGCAGGAAACACCATATATTTT,CASRKQGAGNTIYF
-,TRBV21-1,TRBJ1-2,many,TGTGCCAGCAGCGAGGGCGGCCAAAACTATGGCTACACCTTC,CASSEGGQNYGYTF
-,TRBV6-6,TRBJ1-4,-,TGTGCCAGCAGTCTGACAGGAAAACTGTTTTTT,CASSLTGKLFF
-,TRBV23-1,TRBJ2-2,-,TGCGCCAGCAGTCAAGCCGGGACACCGAACACCGGGGAGCTGTTTTTT,CASSQAGTPNTGELFF
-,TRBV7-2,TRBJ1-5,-,TGTGCCAGCAGCCAGACACGGCAGCAGCCCCAGCATTTT,CASSQTRQQPQHF
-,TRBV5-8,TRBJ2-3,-,TGTGCCAGCAGCGTAGTCTGGGGGGCAGATACGCAGTATTTT,CASSVVWGADTQYF
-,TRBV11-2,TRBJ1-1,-,TGTGCCAGCAGCCTTGGGGCAGGGAAAGAAGCTTTCTTT,CASSLGAGKEAFF
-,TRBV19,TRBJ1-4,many,TGTGCCAGTAGTATGATGAGGATGTCTAATGAAAAACTGTTTTTT,CASSMMRMSNEKLFF
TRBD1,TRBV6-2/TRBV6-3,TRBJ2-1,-,TGTGCCAGCAGCGGTCCTTCAGGGGGCGCGAAAGGCGATGAGCAGTTCTTC,CASSGPSGGAKGDEQFF
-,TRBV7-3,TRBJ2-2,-,TGTGCCAGCACCGGTAACGCGAACACCGGGGAGCTGTTTTTT,CASTGNANTGELFF
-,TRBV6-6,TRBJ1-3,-,TGTGCCAGCAGTCCACAGGGAACACGCTCTGGAAACACCATATATTTT,CASSPQGTRSGNTIYF
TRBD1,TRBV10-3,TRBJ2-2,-,TGTGCCATCAGGGAACAGGGGGCAGGCACCGGGGAGCTGTTTTTT,CAIREQGAGTGELFF
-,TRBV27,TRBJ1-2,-,TGTGCCAGCAGTTTCGGGGGTAACTATGGCTACACCTTC,CASSFGGNYGYTF
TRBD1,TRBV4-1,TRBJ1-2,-,TGCGCCAGCAGCCAATTTCAGGGGGATAACTATGGCTACACCTTC,CASSQFQGDNYGYTF
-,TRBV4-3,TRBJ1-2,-,TGCGCCAGCAGCCAAGATAGGAGGACAGTATACTTC,CASSQDRRTVYF
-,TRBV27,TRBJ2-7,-,TGTGCCAGCAGTAAACAGGGACCGAACACCTACGAGCAGTACTTC,CASSKQGPNTYEQYF
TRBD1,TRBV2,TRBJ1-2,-,TGTGCCAGCAGTAGGGACAGGGGGCTTGGTGGCTACACCTTC,CASSRDRGLGGYTF
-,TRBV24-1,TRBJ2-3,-,TGTGCCACCAGTGATGGGCGACAGCCCCCGAATACGCAGTATTTT,CATSDGRQPPNTQYF
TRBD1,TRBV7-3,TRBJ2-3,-,TGTGCCAGCAGCTTAACCGGGACAGCTCCCGCGCAGTATTTT,CASSLTGTAPAQYF
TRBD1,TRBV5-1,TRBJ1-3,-,TGCGTCAGCAGTCCAGACAGGGCCTCTGGAAACACCATATATTTT,CVSSPDRASGNTIYF
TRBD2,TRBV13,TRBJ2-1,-,TGTGCCAGCAGCAGCGGGGGGGCCTACAATGAGCAGTTCTTC,CASSSGGAYNEQFF
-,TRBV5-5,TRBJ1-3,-,TGTGCCAGCAGCCGACAGTTCTCTGGAAACACCATATATTTT,CASSRQFSGNTIYF
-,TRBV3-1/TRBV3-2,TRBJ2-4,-,TGTGCCAGCAGCCAAGAATCGGCAGGGAAAAACATTCAGTACTTC,CASSQESAGKNIQYF
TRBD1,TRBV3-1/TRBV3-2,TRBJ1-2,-,TGTGCCAGCAGCCAAGAGGGACAGGGTGGGAGCTACACCTTC,CASSQEGQGGSYTF
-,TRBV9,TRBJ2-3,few,TGTGCCAGCAGCGTAGGTCGGGGCACAGATACGCAGTATTTT,CASSVGRGTDTQYF
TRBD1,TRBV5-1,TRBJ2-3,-,TGCGCCAGCAGCTCGGGGACAGGGGTGAATGCAGATACGCAGTATTTT,CASSSGTGVNADTQYF
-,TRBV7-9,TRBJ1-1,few,TGTGCCAGCAGCTTATTGGGGGCTGGCACTGAAGCTTTCTTT,CASSLLGAGTEAFF
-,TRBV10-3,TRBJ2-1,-,TGTGCCATCAGTGAATCCGTAGGGGTTAGCAATGAGCAGTTCTTC,CAISESVGVSNEQFF
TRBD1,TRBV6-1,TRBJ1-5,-,TGTGCCAGCAGTGAACAGGGGGCAGTGAATCAGCCCCAGCATTTT,CASSEQGAVNQPQHF
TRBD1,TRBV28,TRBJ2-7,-,TGTGCCAGCAGCCCCCAATTGGGACAGATCTCCTACGAGCAGTACTTC,CASSPQLGQISYEQYF
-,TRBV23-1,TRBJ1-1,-,TGCGCCAGCAGTCAGATGTGTGGAGTATTGAACACTGAAGCTTTCTTT,CASSQMCGVLNTEAFF
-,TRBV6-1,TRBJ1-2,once,TGTGCCAGCAGTGAACAGCGGCAGACATATTATGGCTACACCTTC,CASSEQRQTYYGYTF
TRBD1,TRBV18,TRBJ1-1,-,TGTGCCAGCTCACTTCTACAGGGGGCGCAGAACACTGAAGCTTTCTTT,CASSLLQGAQNTEAFF
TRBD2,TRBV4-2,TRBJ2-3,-,TGTGCCAGCAGCCAAGAAGGTAGCGGGGGAGGTGTCCGGACGCAGTATTTT,CASSQEGSGGGVRTQYF
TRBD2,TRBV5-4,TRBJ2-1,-,TGTGCCAGCAGCTTGGTTCGCTTAGCGGGGGGCCCGAATGAGCAGTTCTTC,CASSLVRLAGGPNEQFF
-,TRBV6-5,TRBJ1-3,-,TGTGCCAGCAGTCGTCATGGGCAGACTGGAAACACCATATATTTT,CASSRHGQTGNTIYF
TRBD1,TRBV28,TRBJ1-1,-,TGTGCCAGCAGAACCGACAGGGGGTCCCACACTGAAGCTTTCTTT,CASRTDRGSHTEAFF
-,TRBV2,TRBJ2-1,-,TGTGCCAGCAGTGGTCGTGGGAGCTCCTACAATGAGCAGTTCTTC,CASSGRGSSYNEQFF
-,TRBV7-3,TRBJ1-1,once,TGTGCCAGCAGCTCACAGTGGAACACTGAAGCTTTCTTT,CASSSQWNTEAFF
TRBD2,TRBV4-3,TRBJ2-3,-,TGCGCCAGCAGCCAAGATTTAACTAGCGGGGGCCCGCGCCCACCCACAGATACGCAGTATTTT,CASSQDLTSGGPRPPTDTQYF
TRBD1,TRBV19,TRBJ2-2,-,TGTGCCAGTAGTCCTAGGACAGGGGGGATCGGGGAGCTGTTTTTT,CASSPRTGGIGELFF
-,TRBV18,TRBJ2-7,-,TGTGCCAGCTCACCACAGGAGTACGAGCAGTACTTC,CASSPQEYEQYF
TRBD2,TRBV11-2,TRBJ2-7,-,TGTGCCAGCAGCTCCGAGGGGAGGGCCGGGGGCGAGCAGTACTTC,CASSSEGRAGGEQYF
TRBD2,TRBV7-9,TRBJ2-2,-,TGTGCCAGCAGCATTCGGGAACTAGCGGGGGACGGGGAGCTGTTTTTT,CASSIRELAGDGELFF